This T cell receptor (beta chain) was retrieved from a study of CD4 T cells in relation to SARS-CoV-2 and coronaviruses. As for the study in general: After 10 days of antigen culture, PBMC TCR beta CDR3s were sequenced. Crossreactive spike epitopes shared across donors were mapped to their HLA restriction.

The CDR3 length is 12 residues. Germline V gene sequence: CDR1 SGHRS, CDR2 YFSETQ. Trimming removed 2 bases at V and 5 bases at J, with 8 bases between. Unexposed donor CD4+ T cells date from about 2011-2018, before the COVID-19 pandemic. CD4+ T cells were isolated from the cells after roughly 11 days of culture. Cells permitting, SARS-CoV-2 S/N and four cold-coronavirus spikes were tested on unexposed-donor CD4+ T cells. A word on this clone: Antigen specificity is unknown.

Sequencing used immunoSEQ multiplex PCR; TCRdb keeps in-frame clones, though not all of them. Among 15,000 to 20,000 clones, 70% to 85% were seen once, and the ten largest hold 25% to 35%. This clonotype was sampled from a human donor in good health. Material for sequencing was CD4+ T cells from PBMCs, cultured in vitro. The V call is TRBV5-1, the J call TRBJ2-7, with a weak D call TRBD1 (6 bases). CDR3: CASSFGGNEQYF. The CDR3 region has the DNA TGCGCCAGCAGCTTTGGGGGCAACGAGCAGTACTTC.